This T cell receptor beta chain was obtained from a study of Ad26.COV2.S vaccination and SARS-CoV-2 variants. Study context: Ad26.COV2.S given intramuscularly, once or twice 56 days apart. General study points: Researchers cautioned that TCR breadth and depth analyses may have underestimated total T cell responses.

Noted treatment: roughly 19 received Ad26.COV2.S at low or high dose, single or two shots; several received placebo; per-sample allocation not given. Sampling was done on day 63 after the first vaccine or placebo injection. An adult of 18-55 years in Boston served as donor. An Ad26 vector carrying the Wuhan-strain SARS-CoV-2 spike served as the vaccine. The germline V gene has CDR1 SGHVS and CDR2 FQNEAQ. The CDR3 totals 14 residues. Trimming took off 5 bases at V and 5 bases at J, with 15 bases between the two ends. The data were produced by immunoSEQ multiplex PCR, yet TCRdb's version contains in-frame clones alone and is incomplete. The sample lists roughly 510,000 clones; around nine tenths were seen once. As regards this clone: Its target is unknown.

The chain recombines TRBV7-8 with TRBJ2-5; D is possibly TRBD1 (5 bases). This receptor was taken from a person between 18 and 59 years old who received the Ad26.COV2.S COVID-19 vaccine or a placebo. The sequencing here drew on peripheral blood, taken in a trial of Ad26.COV2.S vaccine versus placebo. The CDR3 nucleotides are TGTGCCAGCAGCCAGACCAGGGTATGGGAGACCCAGTACTTC. It yields the protein CASSQTRVWETQYF.